The clone carrying this T cell receptor beta chain was counted a single time. The target antigen is unknown. Measured with immunoSEQ multiplex PCR; TCRdb has only the in-frame clones, and not every one. The top ten hold 8% to 9% of the sample, which has about 99,000 clones, around 90% seen once. The germline CDR1 and CDR2 sequences are MNHEY and SVGAGI. V shed 0 bases, J shed 3 bases, and the junction held 5 bases outside the gene matches. This CDR3 is 15 amino acids long. This specimen comes from a study of T cell responses to AZD1222 COVID-19 vaccine. Broader study findings: In all cases, repertoires were sampled only after the peak T cell response. Donor demographics were predominantly white British with a female majority; clonal diversity may be underestimated.

Sequences were derived from peripheral blood, sampled on day 0 of AZD1222 vaccination. This sequence joins TRBV6-5 and TRBJ2-7; TRBD2 matches 7 bases. The sequence was obtained from an adult in good health. The CDR3 spells CASSYSPSGIYEQYF. For the CDR3, the DNA is TGTGCCAGCAGTTACTCGCCTAGCGGCATCTACGAGCAGTACTTC.